A single sample gave rise to the 29 T cell receptor beta chains below, sequenced in a study of graft-versus-host responses after intestinal transplantation. No antigen has been identified for these receptors. Sequencing used immunoSEQ multiplex PCR; TCRdb keeps in-frame clones, though not all of them. The sample carries 100,000 or so clones, approximately 92% recorded once. The sample in question was unstimulated CD8+ T cells sorted from spleen or lymph node cells, obtained before transplant. These TCRs come from a human donor who was the organ donor for an intestinal transplant.

CDR3 nucleotide sequence: TGCGCCAGCAGCTTAAACGGGGGGACCAATGAGCAGTTCTTC. It specifies CASSLNGGTNEQFF. The chain is built from TRBV5-1 and TRBJ2-1; the match to TRBD2 covers 7 bases. V lost 2 bases and J lost 6; bases outside the gene matches: 5. Looked up from germline, CDR1 is SGHRS and CDR2 is YFSETQ. This CDR3 region has 14 residues.

V and J are TRBV9 and TRBJ1-1; the D gene is possibly TRBD1 (5 bases). Trimming cost V 6 bases and J 1 base, with 10 bases left between them. The length of the CDR3 is 13 residues. Germline V gene data show CDR1 as SGDLS and CDR2 as YYNGEE. CDR3 DNA sequence: TGTGCCAGCAACCTCCAGGGGAACACTGAAGCTTTCTTT. This gives the protein CASNLQGNTEAFF.

The chain combines TRBV6-5 with TRBJ1-1; a weak D match, TRBD1 (5 bases). V was pared by 6 bases and J by 0 bases, with 11 bases between. In germline, CDR1 is MNHEY, CDR2 SVGAGI. The CDR3 consists of 14 residues. The CDR3 coding sequence is TGTGCCAGCAGAGAGGACATTATGAACACTGAAGCTTTCTTT. Translation: CASREDIMNTEAFF.

A word on this clone: The junction departs from the called germline gene at one end, perhaps through a read error. The chain recombines TRBV7-9 with TRBJ2-7; weak D call: TRBD2 (7 bases). Germline V gene sequence: CDR1 SEHNR, CDR2 FQNEAQ (reference sequence). The CDR3 consists of 14 residues. The CDR3 DNA is TGTGCCGGCAGCTTAGGGGGGGGGATATACGAGCAGTACTTC. Its translation is CAGSLGGGIYEQYF.

Here the CDR3 DNA reads TGTGCCAGCAGCTTCCAGGGAGATACGCAGTATTTT. Protein sequence: CASSFQGDTQYF. The chain carries TRBV11-2 and TRBJ2-3; weak D call: TRBD1 (5 bases). This CDR3 contains 12 residues. Germline values: CDR1 SGHAT, CDR2 FQNNGV. V lost 3 bases, J lost 5 bases, and 6 bases lay in between. Filled out from reference TRBV11-2 and TRBJ2-3, the complete variable domain reads EAGVAQSPRYKIIEKRQSVAFWCNPISGHATLYWYQQILGQGPKLLIQFQNNGVVDDSQLPKDRFSAERLKGVDSTLKIQPAKLEDSAVYLCASSFQGDTQYFGPGTRLTVL.

The rearrangement uses TRBV10-3 and TRBJ2-1; 7 bases are a match to TRBD2. With V trimmed by 6 bases and J by 4 bases, 9 bases remained unmatched. The CDR3 consists of 15 residues. Germline assignment: CDR1 ENHRY and CDR2 SYGVKD. CDR3 in DNA: TGTGCCATCAGACCGACTAGCCAAGTTTACAATGAGCAGTTCTTC. Translating gives CAIRPTSQVYNEQFF.

J is TRBJ2-1 and V is TRBV5-1; D remains unclear. V lost 2 bases and J lost 4, with 4 bases in between. The CDR3 is 12 amino acids. Germline V gene sequence: CDR1 SGHRS, CDR2 YFSETQ. The CDR3 DNA reads as TGCGCCAGCAGCTTCAATTACAATGAGCAGTTCTTC. Residues: CASSFNYNEQFF.

The chain recombines TRBV21-1 with TRBJ2-7; the DNA was not used to check the table's D call, TRBD2. TRBV21-1 is designated a pseudogene. The CDR3 is 13 residues long. The CDR3 DNA follows: TGTGCCAGGGAGCGGGGATCCGTCCACGAGCAGTACTTC. Translation gives CARERGSVHEQYF.

This CDR3 is CASSPAFRQGFYATNEKLFF. CDR3 DNA: TGTGCCAGCAGCCCCGCCTTCCGACAGGGTTTCTATGCAACTAATGAAAAACTGTTTTTT. The rearrangement uses TRBV7-8 and TRBJ1-4; 7 bases are shared with TRBD1. The V gene's germline CDR1 is SGHVS and CDR2 FQNEAQ. J gave up 0 bases and V 5 bases, and 18 bases lay outside the gene matches. The CDR3 loop spans 20 amino acids.

CDR3 sequence (DNA): TGTGCCAGCCCTCACTCCCCACTGGCGGGGGGGCTAAATGAGCAGTTCTTC. This encodes CASPHSPLAGGLNEQFF. The J gene is TRBJ2-1, the V gene TRBV2; 9 positions match TRBD2. Germline-derived CDR1 and CDR2 are SNHLY and FYNNEI. CDR3 length equals 17 residues. Trimming cost V 8 bases and J 7 bases; bases outside gene matches: 18.

The genes are TRBV4-3 and TRBJ2-3; D remains ambiguous. The V and J ends lost 0 bases and 2 bases respectively, with 6 bases between them. CDR3 length: 14 residues. The germline V gene has CDR1 LGHNA and CDR2 YSLEER. In DNA form, the CDR3 reads TGCGCCAGCAGCCAAGATCAGGCCACAGATACGCAGTATTTT. Protein product: CASSQDQATDTQYF.

The chain couples TRBV7-4 to TRBJ1-2; D possibly corresponds to TRBD1 (6 bases). This CDR3 contains 13 residues. Per the germline V gene, CDR1 is SGHVT and CDR2 is SQSDAQ. The V end was cut by 4 bases, the J end by 3 bases, with 9 bases between. The DNA for the CDR3 is TGTGCCAGCAGCTCGGGACAAGACTATGGCTACACCTTC. This translates into CASSSGQDYGYTF.

The V and J genes are TRBV20-1 and TRBJ2-1, with D tentatively TRBD2 (5 bases). This CDR3 spans 10 amino acids. V lost 5 bases, J lost 10 bases, and 9 bases lay in between. CDR1 is DFQATT and CDR2 is SNEGSKA in the germline V gene (reference sequence). The CDR3 sequence is CSAEAVEQFF. CDR3 DNA: TGCAGTGCTGAAGCGGTCGAGCAGTTCTTC.

This clone was observed a single time. One end of the junction is discordant with germline, which a read error may explain. The chain links TRBV27 to TRBJ1-5; D remains unclear. CDR1 MNHEY and CDR2 SMNVEV come from the germline V gene (reference sequence). CDR3 length: 13 amino acids. CDR3 loop: CASSFSSYQPQHF. Here the CDR3 DNA reads TGTGCCAGCAGTTTCAGTAGCTATCAGCCCCAGCATTTT.

The chain uses TRBV11-2 and TRBJ2-1; 8 bases align to TRBD2. The CDR3 is made up of 15 amino acids. Germline V gene data show CDR1 as SGHAT and CDR2 as FQNNGV. J was trimmed by 2 bases and V by 3 bases; bases with no gene match: 3. The CDR3 region has the DNA TGTGCCAGCAGCTTCGCGGGGGGAACCTACAATGAGCAGTTCTTC. Residues: CASSFAGGTYNEQFF.

This chain uses TRBV15 with TRBJ2-2, with a weak D call TRBD1 (6 bases). Trimming removed 0 bases at V and 3 bases at J, with 14 bases between. Germline CDR1 is LNHNV and CDR2 is YYDKDF (reference sequence). This CDR3 region has 17 residues. The CDR3 loop reads CATSREGWTEHTGELFF. The DNA for the CDR3 is TGTGCCACCAGCAGAGAGGGATGGACAGAACACACCGGGGAGCTGTTTTTT.

The chain joins TRBV27 to TRBJ2-7, with D possibly matching TRBD2 (5 bases). The CDR3 has 14 amino acids. V dropped 3 bases and J dropped 4 bases, with 13 bases sitting between them. Germline lookup yields CDR1 MNHEY and CDR2 SMNVEV (reference sequence). CDR3 sequence: CASSFHSGGYEQYF. CDR3 DNA: TGTGCCAGCAGTTTTCACTCTGGCGGGTACGAGCAGTACTTC.

The rearrangement uses TRBV7-3 and TRBJ2-3; 9 bases are a match to TRBD1. The CDR3 is 15 amino acids. Germline-derived CDR1 and CDR2 are SGHTA and FQGTGA. V lost 5 bases, J lost 1 base, and 4 bases stayed unmatched. The CDR3 region is CASSPWTGGTDTQYF. CDR3 coding DNA: TGTGCCAGCAGCCCATGGACAGGGGGCACAGATACGCAGTATTTT.

This sequence joins TRBV19 and TRBJ2-2; possible D gene TRBD1, 5 bases. Trimming cost V 7 bases and J 4 bases, with 13 bases left between them. The CDR3 spans 14 residues. CDR1 is LNHDA, CDR2 SQIVND, per germline (reference sequence). In DNA, the CDR3 is TGTGCCAGTACCCCGTTAGGGGCCACCGGGGAGCTGTTTTTT. Encoded protein: CASTPLGATGELFF.

CDR3 sequence: CASSVGGSAGNTIYF. In DNA, the CDR3 is TGTGCCAGCAGCGTAGGAGGTTCGGCTGGAAACACCATATATTTT. This chain connects TRBV9 to TRBJ1-3; D is uncertain. The V gene lost 0 bases and the J gene lost 2 bases, with 9 bases spanning the gap. This CDR3 is 15 amino acids long. CDR1 is SGDLS and CDR2 is YYNGEE in the germline V gene.

The chain is built from TRBV6-5 and TRBJ2-1; possible D gene TRBD2, 5 bases. Trimming stripped 6 bases from V and 6 bases from J, with 12 bases between. This CDR3 contains 13 residues. CDR1 and CDR2 from the germline V gene are MNHEY and SVGAGI. The CDR3 coding sequence is TGTGCCAGCAGGGACTTACTAGGCAATGAGCAGTTCTTC. Encoded protein: CASRDLLGNEQFF.

The CDR3 DNA reads TGTGCCAGCAGTTTCGGACTAGCGTACAATGAGCAGTTCTTC. This translates into CASSFGLAYNEQFF. The chain carries TRBV28 and TRBJ2-1; 9 bases are a match to TRBD2. V shed 3 bases and J 4 bases; nucleotides not matched to a gene: 1. CDR1 and CDR2 (germline): MDHEN, SYDVKM. The CDR3 totals 14 residues.

In nucleotides, the CDR3 is TGTGCCAGCAGCTTCATGACTAGCGCTTACAATGAGCAGTTCTTC. Amino acids: CASSFMTSAYNEQFF. The V and J genes are TRBV5-6 and TRBJ2-1, with 8 bases matching TRBD2. The V and J ends lost 2 bases and 4 bases, in that order; junction bases with no gene match: 5. Germline V gives CDR1 SGHDT, CDR2 YYEEEE. The CDR3 contains 15 residues. The full variable domain, completed using reference TRBV5-6 and TRBJ2-1, is DAGVTQSPTHLIKTRGQQVTLRCSPKSGHDTVSWYQQALGQGPQFIFQYYEEEERQRGNFPDRFSGHQFPNYSSELNVNALLLGDSALYLCASSFMTSAYNEQFFGPGTRLTVL.

This chain connects TRBV7-9 to TRBJ1-4; TRBD1 matches at 8 bases. Germline V gene sequence: CDR1 SEHNR, CDR2 FQNEAQ (reference sequence). This CDR3 has 16 amino acids. J gave up 7 bases and V 3 bases, and 10 bases lay outside the gene matches. The CDR3: CASSFKQGARGEKLFF. Here the CDR3 DNA reads TGTGCCAGCAGCTTTAAGCAGGGGGCAAGAGGTGAAAAACTGTTTTTT. The variable domain in full, with the rest retrieved from reference TRBV7-9 and TRBJ1-4, is DTGVSQNPRHKITKRGQNVTFRCDPISEHNRLYWYRQTLGQGPEFLTYFQNEAQLEKSRLLSDRFSAERPKGSFSTLEIQRTEQGDSAMYLCASSFKQGARGEKLFFGSGTQLSVL.

The V call is TRBV19, the J call TRBJ2-1, with 10 bases lining up with TRBD2. Germline loops: CDR1 LNHDA, CDR2 SQIVND (reference sequence). The CDR3 runs 17 residues. V lost 4 bases to trimming and J lost 5 bases; unmatched junction nucleotides: 11. The CDR3 reads CASSTPGLASGDNEQFF. In DNA, the CDR3 is TGTGCCAGTAGTACCCCGGGACTAGCGAGCGGGGACAATGAGCAGTTCTTC. The full variable domain, in which reference TRBV19 and TRBJ2-1 provide the parts outside the CDR3, is DGGITQSPKYLFRKEGQNVTLSCEQNLNHDAMYWYRQDPGQGLRLIYYSQIVNDFQKGDIAEGYSVSREKKESFPLTVTSAQKNPTAFYLCASSTPGLASGDNEQFFGPGTRLTVL.

CDR3 sequence reads: CASSYQRTNTGELFF. The DNA for the CDR3 is TGTGCCAGCAGCTACCAGCGGACTAACACCGGGGAGCTGTTTTTT. The chain is built from TRBV7-9 and TRBJ2-2; D possibly corresponds to TRBD2 (5 bases). The germline V gene has CDR1 SEHNR and CDR2 FQNEAQ (reference sequence). The CDR3 is 15 amino acids. V lost 4 bases, J lost 2 bases, and 11 bases lay in between.

The rearrangement joins TRBV19 to TRBJ2-1; tentative D call: TRBD1 (5 bases). The CDR3 is 13 amino acids. V dropped 8 bases and J dropped 9 bases, with 17 bases sitting between them. Germline V gene lookup returns CDR1 LNHDA and CDR2 SQIVND (reference sequence). CDR3 region: CASGVMQGPEQFF. The CDR3 bases are TGTGCCAGTGGGGTTATGCAGGGCCCTGAGCAGTTCTTC.

Comments on this clone: Germline and junction disagree at one end, which may indicate a read error. The rearrangement joins TRBV20-1 to TRBJ1-1; 7 bases line up with TRBD1. The CDR3 sequence is 11 residues long. Germline V gene sequence: CDR1 DFQATT, CDR2 SNEGSKA (reference sequence). The CDR3 DNA reads TGCAGTGCAGTAGGGGGCGGTGGTAGGATCTTT. Its protein is CSAVGGGGRIF.

The chain links TRBV6-1 to TRBJ2-5, with 9 bases fitting TRBD1. The germline gives CDR1 MNHNS, CDR2 SASEGT. The CDR3 runs 15 residues. Trimming at V came to 6 bases and at J to 4 bases, leaving 9 bases not matched to a gene. CDR3 DNA: TGTGCCAGCAGAGACAGGGGGAGGTTAGGAGAGACCCAGTACTTC. Translation: CASRDRGRLGETQYF.